This T cell receptor (beta chain) was observed in a study of blood T cell repertoires in COVID-19. About the research overall: Italy, Spain and the United States were the sources of the convalescent and acute COVID-19 samples. Sample material is recorded as cDNA or gDNA derived from T cells, B-cell-depleted T cells, or PBMCs.

Original handling: Reference gene primer amplification gave estimated nucleated cell counts. Data came from immunoSEQ multiplex PCR; TCRdb stores just in-frame clones and leaves some out. That table gives V, J and clone size, and the DNA gave D and trimming. Of tens of thousands of clones in the sample, approximately 83% were seen once. This clone turned up a few times. The sequencing sample was made of peripheral blood. This clonotype was obtained from a human donor in a cohort sampled during active COVID-19.

Written as DNA, the CDR3 is TGTGCCAGCAGCCCCGGTACAGGGGGGAGGTATGGCTACACCTTC. Protein sequence: CASSPGTGGRYGYTF. The genes are TRBV3-1 (or the pseudogene TRBV3-2) and TRBJ1-2, with 8 nucleotides matching TRBD1. CDR1 is LGHDT, CDR2 YNNKEL, per germline (reference sequence). CDR3 length: 15 amino acids. The V segment lost 4 bases and the J segment 5 bases; nucleotides outside the gene matches: 9.